Sequencing of this T cell receptor beta chain was carried out in a study of CD8+ T cells in alopecia areata. The wider study: Patients received oral tofacitinib, 5 to 10 mg twice daily, for moderate-to-severe alopecia areata. Disease severity was quantified as SALT score of affected scalp area. Study-wide results and limits: It was observed that many expanded lesional clones persisted in scalp and blood during tofacitinib.

CDR1 and CDR2 (germline): SQVTM, ANQGSEA. CDR3 size: 14 residues. Trimming stripped 7 bases from V and 5 bases from J, with 21 bases between. A word on this clone: The antigen is not known.

After isolation, RNA underwent reverse transcription to generate cDNA as the sequencing template. Generated by immunoSEQ multiplex PCR, the TCRdb table keeps only in-frame clones and is missing some. The data contain around 190,000 clones, over 60% of them seen just once; the ten biggest clones take up more than 3.5%. Treatment indicated: oral pan-JAK inhibitor, 5-10 mg twice daily. The sequence was collected from a human donor with alopecia areata. This chain uses TRBV29-1 with TRBJ2-7, with D possibly being TRBD2 (8 bases). This material consisted of CD4+ T cells sorted from blood, taken at week 4, from a patient treated with tofacitinib. CDR3 amino acids: CSGASGLGGHEQYF. The CDR3 bases are TGCAGCGGAGCCTCGGGACTAGGGGGCCACGAGCAGTACTTC.